This entry describes one T cell receptor beta chain. Compared with the rest of its sample, this clone is medium-sized (0.01 to 0.1%). Its antigen is still unknown. No qualities accompany the bases; no much larger clone lies one base away. The entry originates in a study of neoadjuvant nivolumab and ipilimumab in lung cancer (dated by TCRdb to 2020 to 2022). About the investigation overall: Intravenous nivolumab was dosed at 3 mg/kg on days 1, 15 and 29, and in the combination arm ipilimumab 1 mg/kg was added on day 1 only. A total of 44 patients with operable NSCLC were treated in the trial, with approximately 23 randomized to nivolumab monotherapy and roughly 20 randomized to nivolumab plus ipilimumab. The primary endpoint of the trial was the rate of major pathologic response (MPR) in the intention-to-treat population of each study arm. TCR repertoires in pretherapy (baseline) peripheral blood were compared with TCR repertoires in tumors resected at surgery after neoadjuvant immune checkpoint blockade. Seven patients had matched pretherapy and resected tumor pairs analyzed, with four treated with nivolumab and three with nivolumab plus ipilimumab. Overall study results and their limits: Pretherapy blood TCR richness correlated positively with richness in tumors resected after neoadjuvant therapy (Spearman R of about 0.82). No significant correlation was found between TCR clonality and pathologic tumor regression, and only one major-pathologic-response sample was available for the clonality analysis. TCR sequencing was performed in a small number of samples. Compared with tumor-adjacent uninvolved lung, resected tumors had greater TCR richness and clonality, and increases showed up in more of the dual-therapy-treated tumors. Tumor T-cell richness and clonality rose from pretherapy to surgery in three of three dual-therapy tumors but in only two of four nivolumab-treated tumors.

The sample's time point label, decoded: at surgical resection after neoadjuvant nivolumab +/- ipilimumab. Samples came from the phase 2 randomized NEOSTAR trial, which tested neoadjuvant nivolumab or nivolumab plus ipilimumab followed by surgery in operable NSCLC. Library preparation was by the immunoSEQ multiplex PCR assay. Regarding the original processing steps: Richness and clonality were used to summarize the repertoires, and clones that significantly expanded or contracted between pre- and post-therapy samples were identified. Held by TCRdb, this immuneACCESS table contains in-frame sequences only and omits some clones. Under half of the omission traces to an unresolved V gene where checked; the cause of the rest is unknown. The DNA was the basis for D and trimming; V, J and clone size are from that table. Present in this sample are over 25,000 clones, about three quarters of which were seen just once. The ten top clones hold around a sixth of the sample.

V is cut back by 0 bases and J by 7 bases, with 7 bases in the junction unmatched. Reading the germline V gene (reference sequence) gives CDR1 SGHKS and CDR2 YYEKEE. The CDR3, cysteine through phenylalanine, is 15 amino acids long. Of all the DNA, just the CDR3 is kept, 45 bases in frame from base 1. The chain uses TRBV5-5 and TRBJ1-2, with 9 bases in between that match TRBD1. The sample here was tumor tissue, taken after neoadjuvant nivolumab, alone or with ipilimumab, at or shortly before surgery. The clonotype originates from an adult with non-small cell lung cancer. The nucleotide sequence reads as follows: TGTGCCAGCAGCTTGGGGACAGGGGTGATAGGTGGCTACACCTTC. Translation gives CASSLGTGVIGGYTF.